Given below is one T cell receptor (beta chain) in context. The sample holds many counts of this clone. Its antigen is not yet known. One junction end does not reproduce the germline sequence, and a read error may be involved. This entry comes from a study of metastatic and nonmetastatic thyroid tumors (TCRdb year 2020). About the investigation overall: Repertoires from peripheral blood and from tumor or nodule tissue samples of malignant and benign thyroid patients were compared.

Before undergoing thyroid surgery, none of the patients had been given any kind of treatment. The study retrospectively analysed patient clinical samples collected from the early 2010s to the late 2010s using T-cell receptor beta sequencing. Receptor amplification or capture employed PCR. The sequencer was an Illumina HiSeq 4000. High-throughput sequencing was used to profile the TCR beta-chain CDR3 region of every patient. The paper's data handling went like this. The researchers built a classifier to tell apart papillary thyroid cancer patients with distant metastasis, based on CDR3 differences among clinicopathological groups. To measure repertoire diversity the researchers used the Shannon index, while the Morisita-Horn index served to gauge how similar the tumor and blood repertoires were. The raw public data were reprocessed by TCRdb itself: fastp quality trimming at Q25, MiXCR clonotype calling, in-frame beta chains only. Here the V and J calls rest on TCRdb's processing, not on the authors' analysis. The sample records about 22,000 clones, approximately 22% of which are singletons. The ten biggest clones cover 65% to 75% of the sample.

The CDR3 sequence holds 13 residues, the cysteine and phenylalanine included. Only the CDR3 DNA stays, 39 bases, in frame from base 1. CDR1 and CDR2 were assigned from the germline V gene as KGHSH and LQKENI. Summary of the overall study and its limitations: In both blood and tumor samples, TCR beta diversity was reported to be significantly higher in malignant tumors than in benign nodules.

The receptor was isolated from a male donor with papillary thyroid cancer or a benign thyroid nodule (not recorded which). Some clones in this sample may be carry-over from other donors' samples. The sequenced sample was blood. Recombination connected TRBV18 to TRBJ1-2; 7 central nucleotides agree with TRBD1. The CDR3 region has the sequence CASSPTGWLGYYF. DNA sequence: TGTGCCAGCTCACCGACAGGGTGGCTAGGGTACTACTTC.